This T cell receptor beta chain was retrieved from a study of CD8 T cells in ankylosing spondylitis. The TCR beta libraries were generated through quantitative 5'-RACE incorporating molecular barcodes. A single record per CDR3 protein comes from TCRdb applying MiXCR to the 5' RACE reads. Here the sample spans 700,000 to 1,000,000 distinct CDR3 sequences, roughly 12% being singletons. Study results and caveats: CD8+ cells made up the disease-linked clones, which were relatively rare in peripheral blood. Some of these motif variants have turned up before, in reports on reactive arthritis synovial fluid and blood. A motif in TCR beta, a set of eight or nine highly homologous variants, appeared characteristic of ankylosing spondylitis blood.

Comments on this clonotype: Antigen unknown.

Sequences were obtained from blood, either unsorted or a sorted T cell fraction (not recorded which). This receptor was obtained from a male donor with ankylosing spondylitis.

The CDR3 here is CASSYVSPRTGYGYTF. The CDR3 bases are TGTGCCAGCAGTTACGTATCCCCTAGGACAGGGTATGGCTACACCTTC. The chain carries TRBV6-5 and TRBJ1-2, with TRBD1 matching 8 bases. Germline V lookup: CDR1 MNHEY, CDR2 SVGAGI. Losses at the gene ends were 2 bases for V and 5 bases for J; bases not matched to a gene: 10. The CDR3 runs 16 residues.